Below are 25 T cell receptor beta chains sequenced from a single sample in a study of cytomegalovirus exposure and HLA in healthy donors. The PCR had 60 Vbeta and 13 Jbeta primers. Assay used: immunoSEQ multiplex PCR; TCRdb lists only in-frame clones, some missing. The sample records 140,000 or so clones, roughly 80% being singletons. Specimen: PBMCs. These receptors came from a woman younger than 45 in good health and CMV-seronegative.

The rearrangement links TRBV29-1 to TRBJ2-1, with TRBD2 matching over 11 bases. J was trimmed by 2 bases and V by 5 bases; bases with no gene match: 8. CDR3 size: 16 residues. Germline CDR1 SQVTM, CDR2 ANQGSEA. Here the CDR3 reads CSVYVGLAGAYNEQFF. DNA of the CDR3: TGCAGCGTTTACGTTGGACTAGCGGGTGCCTACAATGAGCAGTTCTTC.

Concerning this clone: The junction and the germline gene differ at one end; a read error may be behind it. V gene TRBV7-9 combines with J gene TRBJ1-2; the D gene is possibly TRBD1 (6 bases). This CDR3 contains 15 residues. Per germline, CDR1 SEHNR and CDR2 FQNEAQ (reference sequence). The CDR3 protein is CSSSQGVGGAHGYTF. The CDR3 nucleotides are TGTTCCAGCAGCCAGGGCGTCGGGGGGGCCCATGGCTACACCTTC. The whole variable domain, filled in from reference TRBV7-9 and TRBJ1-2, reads DTGVSQNPRHKITKRGQNVTFRCDPISEHNRLYWYRQTLGQGPEFLTYFQNEAQLEKSRLLSDRFSAERPKGSFSTLEIQRTEQGDSAMYLCSSSQGVGGAHGYTFGSGTRLTVV.

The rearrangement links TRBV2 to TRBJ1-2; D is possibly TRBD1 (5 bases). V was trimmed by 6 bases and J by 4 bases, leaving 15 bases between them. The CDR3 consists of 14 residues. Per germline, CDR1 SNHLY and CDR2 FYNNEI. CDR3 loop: CASRGGDLTYGYTF. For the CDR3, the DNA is TGTGCCAGCAGGGGAGGGGACCTGACCTATGGCTACACCTTC.

The CDR3 loop is CAIRGDRGNTEAFF. CDR3 coding DNA: TGTGCCATCAGGGGGGACAGGGGGAACACTGAAGCTTTCTTT. V usage is TRBV10-3 and J usage is TRBJ1-1; 10 bases line up with TRBD1. Trimming took 6 bases from V and 1 from J; bases not matched to a gene: 2. The CDR3 contains 14 residues. Germline V gene sequence: CDR1 ENHRY, CDR2 SYGVKD.

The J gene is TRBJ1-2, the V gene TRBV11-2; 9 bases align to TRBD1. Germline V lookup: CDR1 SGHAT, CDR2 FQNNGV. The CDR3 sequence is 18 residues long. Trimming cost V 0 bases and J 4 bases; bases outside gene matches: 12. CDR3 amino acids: CASSLEGTGSGRPYGYTF. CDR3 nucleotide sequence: TGTGCCAGCAGCTTAGAGGGGACAGGGTCAGGAAGGCCCTATGGCTACACCTTC.

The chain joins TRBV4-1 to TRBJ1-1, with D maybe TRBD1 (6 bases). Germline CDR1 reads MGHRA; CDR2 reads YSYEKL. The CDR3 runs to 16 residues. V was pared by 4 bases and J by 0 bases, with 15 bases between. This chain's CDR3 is CASSPTGGVLNTEAFF. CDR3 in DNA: TGCGCCAGCAGCCCAACGGGGGGCGTTCTGAACACTGAAGCTTTCTTT.

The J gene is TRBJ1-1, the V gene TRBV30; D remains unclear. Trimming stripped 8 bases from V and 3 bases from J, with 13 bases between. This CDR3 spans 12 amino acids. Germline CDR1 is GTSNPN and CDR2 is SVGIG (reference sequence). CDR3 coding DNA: TGTGCCCAATCCCGGTACTACACTGAAGCTTTCTTT. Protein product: CAQSRYYTEAFF.

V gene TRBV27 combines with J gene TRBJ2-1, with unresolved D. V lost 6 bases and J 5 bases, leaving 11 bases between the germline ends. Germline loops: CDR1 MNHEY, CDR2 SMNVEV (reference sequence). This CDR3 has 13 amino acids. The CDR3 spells CASRRLANNEQFF. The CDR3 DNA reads TGTGCCAGCAGACGACTGGCCAACAATGAGCAGTTCTTC.

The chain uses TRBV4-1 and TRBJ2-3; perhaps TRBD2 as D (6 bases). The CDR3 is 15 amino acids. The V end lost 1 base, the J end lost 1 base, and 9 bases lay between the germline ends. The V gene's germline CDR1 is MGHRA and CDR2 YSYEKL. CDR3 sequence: CASSQGGVGTDTQYF. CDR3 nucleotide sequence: TGCGCCAGCAGCCAAGGGGGGGTTGGCACAGATACGCAGTATTTT.

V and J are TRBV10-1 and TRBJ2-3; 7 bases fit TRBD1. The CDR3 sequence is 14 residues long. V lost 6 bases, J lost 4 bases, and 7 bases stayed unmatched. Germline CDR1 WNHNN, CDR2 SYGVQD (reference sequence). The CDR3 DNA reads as TGCGCCAGCAGGGAAGACAGGGTCTCAGATACGCAGTATTTT. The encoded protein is CASREDRVSDTQYF.

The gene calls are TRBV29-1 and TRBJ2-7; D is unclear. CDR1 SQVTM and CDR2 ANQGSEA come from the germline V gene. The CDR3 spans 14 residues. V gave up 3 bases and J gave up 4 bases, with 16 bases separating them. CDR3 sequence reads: CSVESDSSAYEQYF. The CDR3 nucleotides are TGCAGCGTTGAGAGCGATAGCTCAGCTTACGAGCAGTACTTC.

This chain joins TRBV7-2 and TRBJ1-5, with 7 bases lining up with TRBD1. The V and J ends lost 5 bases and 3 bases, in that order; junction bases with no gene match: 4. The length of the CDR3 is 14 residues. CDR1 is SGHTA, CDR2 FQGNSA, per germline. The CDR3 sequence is CASSQGQLNQPQHF. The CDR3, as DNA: TGTGCCAGCAGCCAGGGACAGCTCAATCAGCCCCAGCATTTT.

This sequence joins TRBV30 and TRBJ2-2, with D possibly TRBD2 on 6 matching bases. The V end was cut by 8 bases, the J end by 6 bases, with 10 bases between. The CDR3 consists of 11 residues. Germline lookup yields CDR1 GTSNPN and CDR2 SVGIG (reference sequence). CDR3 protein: CAGGEPGELFF. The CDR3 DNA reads TGTGCCGGCGGGGAACCCGGGGAGCTGTTTTTT.

The CDR3 sequence: CASKMSNEQFF. The CDR3 nucleotides are TGTGCCAGTAAGATGAGCAATGAGCAGTTCTTC. The V call is TRBV19, the J call TRBJ2-1, with no clear D. Trimming took 7 bases from V and 6 from J, leaving 7 bases between them. CDR3 size: 11 residues. The germline gives CDR1 LNHDA, CDR2 SQIVND (reference sequence).

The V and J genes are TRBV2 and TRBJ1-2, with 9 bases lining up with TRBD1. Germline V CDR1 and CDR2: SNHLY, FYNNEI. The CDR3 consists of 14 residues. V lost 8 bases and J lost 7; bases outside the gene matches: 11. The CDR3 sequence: CASGRDRELFGYTF. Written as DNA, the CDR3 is TGTGCCAGCGGTCGGGACAGGGAGCTTTTTGGCTACACCTTC.

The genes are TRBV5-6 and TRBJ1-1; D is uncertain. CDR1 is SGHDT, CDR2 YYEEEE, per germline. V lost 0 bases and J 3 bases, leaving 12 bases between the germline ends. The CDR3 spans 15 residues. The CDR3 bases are TGTGCCAGCAGCTTGGATCCAGGCGGGTACACTGAAGCTTTCTTT. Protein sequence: CASSLDPGGYTEAFF. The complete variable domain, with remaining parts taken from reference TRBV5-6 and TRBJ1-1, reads DAGVTQSPTHLIKTRGQQVTLRCSPKSGHDTVSWYQQALGQGPQFIFQYYEEEERQRGNFPDRFSGHQFPNYSSELNVNALLLGDSALYLCASSLDPGGYTEAFFGQGTRLTVV.

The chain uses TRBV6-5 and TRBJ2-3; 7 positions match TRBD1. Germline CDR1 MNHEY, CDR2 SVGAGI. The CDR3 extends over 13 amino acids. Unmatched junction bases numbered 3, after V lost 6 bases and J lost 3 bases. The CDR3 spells CASRLQGTDTQYF. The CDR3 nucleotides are TGTGCCAGCAGGCTACAGGGGACAGATACGCAGTATTTT.

This CDR3 is CASSVDPGGYEQYF. The CDR3 region has the DNA TGTGCCAGCAGCGTAGATCCCGGGGGCTACGAGCAGTACTTC. The chain has TRBV9 and TRBJ2-7; the D gene is possibly TRBD2 (6 bases). Germline V gene lookup returns CDR1 SGDLS and CDR2 YYNGEE. The V and J ends lost 0 bases and 3 bases respectively, with 10 bases between them. The CDR3 spans 14 residues.

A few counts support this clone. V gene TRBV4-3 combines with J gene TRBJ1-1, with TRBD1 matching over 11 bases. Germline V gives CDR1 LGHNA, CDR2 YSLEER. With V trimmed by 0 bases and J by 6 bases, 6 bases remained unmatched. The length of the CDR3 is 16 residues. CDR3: CASSQDRGTGGPEAFF. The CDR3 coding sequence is TGCGCCAGCAGCCAAGATCGCGGGACAGGGGGACCTGAAGCTTTCTTT.

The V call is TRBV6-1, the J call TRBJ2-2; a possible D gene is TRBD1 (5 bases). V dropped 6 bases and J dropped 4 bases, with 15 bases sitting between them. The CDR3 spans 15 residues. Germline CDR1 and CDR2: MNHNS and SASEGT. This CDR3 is CASSRWGVGTGELFF. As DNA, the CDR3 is TGTGCCAGCAGCAGATGGGGCGTCGGCACCGGGGAGCTGTTTTTT.

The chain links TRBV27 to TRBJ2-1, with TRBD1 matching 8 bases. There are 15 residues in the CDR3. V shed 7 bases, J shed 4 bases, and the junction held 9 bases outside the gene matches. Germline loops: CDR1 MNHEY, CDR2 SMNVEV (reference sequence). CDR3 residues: CASKAGGSGYNEQFF. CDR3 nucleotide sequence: TGTGCCAGCAAAGCAGGGGGCTCGGGATACAATGAGCAGTTCTTC.

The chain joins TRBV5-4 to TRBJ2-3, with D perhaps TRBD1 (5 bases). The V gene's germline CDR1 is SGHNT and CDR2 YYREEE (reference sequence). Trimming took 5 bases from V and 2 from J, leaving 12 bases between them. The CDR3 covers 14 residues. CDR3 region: CASSFRGSTDTQYF. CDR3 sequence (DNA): TGTGCCAGCAGTTTTAGGGGCTCCACAGATACGCAGTATTTT.

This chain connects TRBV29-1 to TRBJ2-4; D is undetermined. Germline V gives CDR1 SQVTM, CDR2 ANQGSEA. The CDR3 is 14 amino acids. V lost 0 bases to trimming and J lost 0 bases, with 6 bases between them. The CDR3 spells CSVEDPRAKNIQYF. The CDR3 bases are TGCAGCGTTGAAGATCCCAGAGCCAAAAACATTCAGTACTTC. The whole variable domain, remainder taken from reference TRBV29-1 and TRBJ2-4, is SAVISQKPSRDICQRGTSLTIQCQVDSQVTMMFWYRQQPGQSLTLIATANQGSEATYESGFVIDKFPISRPNLTFSTLTVSNMSPEDSSIYLCSVEDPRAKNIQYFGAGTRLSVL.

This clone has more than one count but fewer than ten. The CDR3 region is CASSPVQGNTIYF. In DNA form, the CDR3 reads TGTGCCAGCAGCCCAGTACAGGGAAACACCATATATTTT. This rearrangement joins TRBV28 to TRBJ1-3; D not resolved. V was cut by 6 bases and J by 4 bases, with 10 bases left in between. The CDR3 runs 13 residues. Germline loops: CDR1 MDHEN, CDR2 SYDVKM. Using reference TRBV28 and TRBJ1-3 for the parts outside the CDR3, the full variable domain is DVKVTQSSRYLVKRTGEKVFLECVQDMDHENMFWYRQDPGLGLRLIYFSYDVKMKEKGDIPEGYSVSREKKERFSLILESASTNQTSMYLCASSPVQGNTIYFGEGSWLTVV.

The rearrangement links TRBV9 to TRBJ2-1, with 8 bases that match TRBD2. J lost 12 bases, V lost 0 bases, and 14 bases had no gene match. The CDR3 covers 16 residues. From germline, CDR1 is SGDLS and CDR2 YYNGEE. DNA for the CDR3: TGTGCCAGCAGCGTAGCAGGTAGCGGGAAAGGGTTGGGGCAGTTCTTC. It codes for CASSVAGSGKGLGQFF. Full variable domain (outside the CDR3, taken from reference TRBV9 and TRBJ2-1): DSGVTQTPKHLITATGQRVTLRCSPRSGDLSVYWYQQSLDQGLQFLIQYYNGEERAKGNILERFSAQQFPDLHSELNLSSLELGDSALYFCASSVAGSGKGLGQFFGPGTRLTVL.